The TCR beta chain described here comes from a study of blood T cells in healthy people across ages. Study details: Per every two T cells, about one barcoded beta molecule was captured by template switching.

The study, taken as a whole, reports: In long-lived donors, naive CD4+ cell counts and diversity exceeded those of aged donors. Roughly linearly, TCR beta diversity per million T cells fell as age increased.

Turning to this clonotype: Antigen unknown.

The CDR3 is made up of 16 amino acids. Looked up from germline, CDR1 is MNHEY and CDR2 is SMNVEV (reference sequence). Using a J-beta primer mix together with a sample-barcoded 5' primer, a second PCR was run for about 6 to 12 cycles. Each cDNA molecule received a tag from a template-switch adaptor that had 12 random nucleotides. One entry per CDR3 protein, called by TCRdb with MiXCR from the 5' RACE reads. The table includes about 1.4 million distinct CDR3 sequences, almost 60% detected once. This clonotype originated in a man aged 18 to 29 in good health. The rearrangement uses TRBV27 and TRBJ2-7; possibly TRBD2 for D (6 bases). Near its end, the DNA agrees better with TRBJ2-4, so the J call may be wrong. Sequenced sample: blood. The CDR3 DNA is TGTGCCAGCAGTTTAAGACTAGATATAAGTGGGAACATTCAGTACTTC. Amino acids: CASSLRLDISGNIQYF.